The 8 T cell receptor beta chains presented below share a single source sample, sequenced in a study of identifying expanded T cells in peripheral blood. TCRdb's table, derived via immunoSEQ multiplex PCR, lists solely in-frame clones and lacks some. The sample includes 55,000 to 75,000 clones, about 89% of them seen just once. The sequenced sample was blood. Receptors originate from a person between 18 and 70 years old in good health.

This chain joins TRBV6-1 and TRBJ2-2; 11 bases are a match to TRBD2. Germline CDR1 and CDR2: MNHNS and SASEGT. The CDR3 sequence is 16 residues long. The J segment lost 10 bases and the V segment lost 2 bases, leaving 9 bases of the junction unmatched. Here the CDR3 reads CASSEKVSGGAEELFF. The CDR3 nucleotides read TGTGCCAGCAGTGAAAAAGTTAGCGGGGGGGCGGAGGAGCTGTTTTTT.

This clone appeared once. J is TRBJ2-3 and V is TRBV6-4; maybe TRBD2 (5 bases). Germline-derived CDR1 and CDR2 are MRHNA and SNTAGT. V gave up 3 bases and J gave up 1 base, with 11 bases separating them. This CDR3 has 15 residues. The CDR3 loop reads CASSEEGGGTDTQYF. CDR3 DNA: TGTGCCAGCAGTGAAGAGGGTGGGGGCACAGATACGCAGTATTTT.

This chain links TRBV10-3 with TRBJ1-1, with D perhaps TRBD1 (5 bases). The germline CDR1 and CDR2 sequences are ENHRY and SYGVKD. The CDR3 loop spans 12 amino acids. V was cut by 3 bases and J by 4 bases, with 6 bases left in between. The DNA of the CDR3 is TGTGCCATCAGTGAAACAGGCACTGAAGCTTTCTTT. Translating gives CAISETGTEAFF.

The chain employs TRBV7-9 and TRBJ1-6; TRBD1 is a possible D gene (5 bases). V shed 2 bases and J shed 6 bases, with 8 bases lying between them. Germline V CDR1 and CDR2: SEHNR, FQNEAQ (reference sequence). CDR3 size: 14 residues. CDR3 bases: TGTGCCAGCAGCTTATGGGGGAGTAATTCACCCCTCCACTTT. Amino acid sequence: CASSLWGSNSPLHF.

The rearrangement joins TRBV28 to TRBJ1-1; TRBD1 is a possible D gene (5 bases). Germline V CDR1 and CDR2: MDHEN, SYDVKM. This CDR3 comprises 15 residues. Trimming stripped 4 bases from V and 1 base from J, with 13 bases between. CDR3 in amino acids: CASSSSRQGNTEAFF. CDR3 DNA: TGTGCCAGCAGTTCCTCGAGGCAGGGGAACACTGAAGCTTTCTTT.

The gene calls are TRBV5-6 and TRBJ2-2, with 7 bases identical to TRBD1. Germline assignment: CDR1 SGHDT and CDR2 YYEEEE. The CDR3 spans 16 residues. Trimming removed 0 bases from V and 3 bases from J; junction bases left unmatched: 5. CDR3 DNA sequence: TGTGCCAGCAGCTTGGTGGACAGGCGTGACACCGGGGAGCTGTTTTTT. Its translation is CASSLVDRRDTGELFF.

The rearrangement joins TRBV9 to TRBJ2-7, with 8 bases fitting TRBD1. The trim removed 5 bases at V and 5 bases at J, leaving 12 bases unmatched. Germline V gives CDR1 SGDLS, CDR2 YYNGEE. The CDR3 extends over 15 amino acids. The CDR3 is CASSESGQGGNEQYF. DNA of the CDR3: TGTGCCAGCAGTGAGTCTGGACAGGGAGGAAACGAGCAGTACTTC.

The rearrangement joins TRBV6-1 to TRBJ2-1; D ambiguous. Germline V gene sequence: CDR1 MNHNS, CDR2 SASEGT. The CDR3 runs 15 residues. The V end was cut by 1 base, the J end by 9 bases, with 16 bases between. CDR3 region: CASSEDEGGSGEQFF. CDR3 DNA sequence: TGTGCCAGCAGTGAAGATGAAGGTGGATCGGGTGAGCAGTTCTTC.